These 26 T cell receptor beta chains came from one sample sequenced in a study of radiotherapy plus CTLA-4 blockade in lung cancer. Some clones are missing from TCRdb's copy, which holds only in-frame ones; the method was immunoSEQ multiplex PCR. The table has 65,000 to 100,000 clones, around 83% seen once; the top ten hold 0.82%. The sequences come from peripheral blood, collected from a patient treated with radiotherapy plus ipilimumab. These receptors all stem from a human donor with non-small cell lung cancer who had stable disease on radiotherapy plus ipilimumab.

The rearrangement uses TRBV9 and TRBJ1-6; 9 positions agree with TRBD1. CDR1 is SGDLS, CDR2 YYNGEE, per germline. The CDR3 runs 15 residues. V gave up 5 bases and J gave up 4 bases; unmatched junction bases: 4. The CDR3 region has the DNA TGTGCCAGCAGTTTAGGACAGGGGTATAATTCACCCCTCCACTTT. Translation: CASSLGQGYNSPLHF.

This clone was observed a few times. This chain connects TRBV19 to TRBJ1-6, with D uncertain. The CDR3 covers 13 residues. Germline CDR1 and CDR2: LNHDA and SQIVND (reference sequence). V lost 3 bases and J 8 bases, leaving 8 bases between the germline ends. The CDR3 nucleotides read TGTGCCAGTAGTATTGATCAGGATTCACCCCTCCACTTT. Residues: CASSIDQDSPLHF.

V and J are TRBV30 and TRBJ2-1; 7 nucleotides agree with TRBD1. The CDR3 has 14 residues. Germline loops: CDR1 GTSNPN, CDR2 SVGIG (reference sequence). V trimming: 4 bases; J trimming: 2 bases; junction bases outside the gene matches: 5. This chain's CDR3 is CAWMRGQAYNEQFF. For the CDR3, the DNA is TGTGCCTGGATGAGGGGGCAGGCCTACAATGAGCAGTTCTTC.

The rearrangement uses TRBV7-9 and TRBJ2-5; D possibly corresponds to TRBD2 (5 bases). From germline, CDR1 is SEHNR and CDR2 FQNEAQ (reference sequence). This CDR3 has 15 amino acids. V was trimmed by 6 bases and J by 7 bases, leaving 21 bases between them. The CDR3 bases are TGTGCCAGCAGTCCGATGGAACGAGGGCCAAGGACCCAGTACTTC. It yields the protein CASSPMERGPRTQYF.

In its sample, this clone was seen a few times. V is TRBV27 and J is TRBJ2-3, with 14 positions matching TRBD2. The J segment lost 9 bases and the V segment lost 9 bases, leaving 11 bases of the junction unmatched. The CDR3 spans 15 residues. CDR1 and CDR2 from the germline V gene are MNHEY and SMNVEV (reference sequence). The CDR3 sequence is CARGGTSGRRGTQYF. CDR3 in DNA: TGTGCCAGGGGGGGGACTAGCGGGAGAAGGGGCACGCAGTATTTT.

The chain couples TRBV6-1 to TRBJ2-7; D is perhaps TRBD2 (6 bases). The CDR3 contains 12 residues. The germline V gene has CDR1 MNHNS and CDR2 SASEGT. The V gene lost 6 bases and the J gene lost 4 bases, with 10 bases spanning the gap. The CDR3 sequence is CASSQGLYEQYF. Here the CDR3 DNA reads TGTGCCAGCAGCCAGGGACTTTACGAGCAGTACTTC.

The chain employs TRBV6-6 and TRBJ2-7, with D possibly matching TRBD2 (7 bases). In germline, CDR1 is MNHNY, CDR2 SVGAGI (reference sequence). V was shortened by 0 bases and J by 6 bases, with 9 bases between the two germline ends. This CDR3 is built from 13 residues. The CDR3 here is CASSYSGGAEQYF. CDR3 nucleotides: TGTGCCAGCAGTTACTCTGGGGGGGCCGAGCAGTACTTC.

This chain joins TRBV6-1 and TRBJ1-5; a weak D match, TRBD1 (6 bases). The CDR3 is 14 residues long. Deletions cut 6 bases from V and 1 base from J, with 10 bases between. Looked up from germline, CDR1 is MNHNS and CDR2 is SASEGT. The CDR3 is CASRGTPSNQPQHF. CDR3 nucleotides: TGTGCCAGCAGGGGGACACCGAGCAATCAGCCCCAGCATTTT.

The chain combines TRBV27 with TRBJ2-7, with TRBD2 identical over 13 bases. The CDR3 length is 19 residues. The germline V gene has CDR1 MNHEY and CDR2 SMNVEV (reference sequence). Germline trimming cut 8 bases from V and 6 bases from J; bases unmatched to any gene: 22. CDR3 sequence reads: CASRPRTSGSRQYGGEQYF. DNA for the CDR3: TGTGCCAGCCGACCCCGGACTAGCGGGAGTAGACAGTACGGTGGCGAGCAGTACTTC.

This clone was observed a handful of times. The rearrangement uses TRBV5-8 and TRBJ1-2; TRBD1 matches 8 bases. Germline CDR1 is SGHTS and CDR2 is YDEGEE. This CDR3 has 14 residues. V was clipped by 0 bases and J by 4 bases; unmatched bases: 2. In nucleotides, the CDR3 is TGTGCCAGCAGCTTGGACAGGGGGGTCTATGGCTACACCTTC. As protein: CASSLDRGVYGYTF.

CDR3 nucleotides: TGTGCCTGGATGGGACAGGTTAATTCACCCCTCCACTTT. Amino acid sequence: CAWMGQVNSPLHF. The chain links TRBV30 to TRBJ1-6; the match to TRBD1 covers 8 bases. Per the germline V gene, CDR1 is GTSNPN and CDR2 is SVGIG (reference sequence). CDR3 size: 13 residues. V lost 4 bases and J lost 6; bases outside the gene matches: 2.

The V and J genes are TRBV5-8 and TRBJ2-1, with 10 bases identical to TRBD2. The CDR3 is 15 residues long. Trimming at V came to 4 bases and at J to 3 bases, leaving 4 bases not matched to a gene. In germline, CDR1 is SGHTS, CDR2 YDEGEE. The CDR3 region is CASSAGLADYNEQFF. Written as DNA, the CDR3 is TGTGCCAGCAGCGCCGGACTAGCGGACTACAATGAGCAGTTCTTC.

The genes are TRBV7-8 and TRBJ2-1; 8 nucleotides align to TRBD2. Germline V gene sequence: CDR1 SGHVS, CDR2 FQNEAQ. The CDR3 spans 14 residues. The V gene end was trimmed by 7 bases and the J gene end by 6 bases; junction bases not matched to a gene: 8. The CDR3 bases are TGTGCCAGCAACCGACTCACTAGCGGCAATGAGCAGTTCTTC. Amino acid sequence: CASNRLTSGNEQFF.

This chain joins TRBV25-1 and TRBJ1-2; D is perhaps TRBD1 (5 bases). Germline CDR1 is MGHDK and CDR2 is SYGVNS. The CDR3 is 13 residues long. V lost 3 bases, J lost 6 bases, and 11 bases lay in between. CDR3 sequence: CASSDPGRDGYTF. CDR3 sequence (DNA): TGTGCCAGCAGTGACCCAGGGAGGGATGGCTACACCTTC.

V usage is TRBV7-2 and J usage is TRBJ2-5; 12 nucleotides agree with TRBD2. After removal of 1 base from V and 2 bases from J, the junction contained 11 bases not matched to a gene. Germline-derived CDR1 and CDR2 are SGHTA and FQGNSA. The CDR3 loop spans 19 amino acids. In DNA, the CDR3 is TGTGCCAGCAGCTTAGTGGCCCTAGCGGGGGGGCCGGGGCAAGAGACCCAGTACTTC. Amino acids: CASSLVALAGGPGQETQYF. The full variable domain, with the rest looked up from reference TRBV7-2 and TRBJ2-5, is GAGVSQSPSNKVTEKGKDVELRCDPISGHTALYWYRQSLGQGLEFLIYFQGNSAPDKSGLPSDRFSAERTGGSVSTLTIQRTQQEDSAVYLCASSLVALAGGPGQETQYFGPGTRLLVL.

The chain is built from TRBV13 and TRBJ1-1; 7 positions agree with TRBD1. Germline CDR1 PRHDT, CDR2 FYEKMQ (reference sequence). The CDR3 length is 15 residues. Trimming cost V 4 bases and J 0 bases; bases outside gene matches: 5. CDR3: CASSWGQPLNTEAFF. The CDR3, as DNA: TGTGCCAGCAGCTGGGGACAGCCCTTGAACACTGAAGCTTTCTTT.

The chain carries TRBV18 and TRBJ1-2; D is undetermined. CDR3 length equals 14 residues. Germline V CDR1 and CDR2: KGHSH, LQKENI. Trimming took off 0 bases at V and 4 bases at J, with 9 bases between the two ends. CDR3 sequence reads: CASSPPGVIYGYTF. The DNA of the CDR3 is TGTGCCAGCTCACCACCCGGGGTTATCTATGGCTACACCTTC.

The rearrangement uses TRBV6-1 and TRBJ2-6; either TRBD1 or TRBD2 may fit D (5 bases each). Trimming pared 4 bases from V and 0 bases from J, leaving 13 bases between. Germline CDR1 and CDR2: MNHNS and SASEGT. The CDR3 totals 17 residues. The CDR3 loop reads CASSALGRNSGANVLTF. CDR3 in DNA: TGTGCCAGCAGTGCCTTGGGACGCAACTCTGGGGCCAACGTCCTGACTTTC.

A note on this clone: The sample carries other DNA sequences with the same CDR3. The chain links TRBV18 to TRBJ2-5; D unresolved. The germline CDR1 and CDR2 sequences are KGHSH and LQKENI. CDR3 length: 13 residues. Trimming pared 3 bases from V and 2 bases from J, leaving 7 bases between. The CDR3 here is CASSPTLQETQYF. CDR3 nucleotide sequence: TGTGCCAGCTCACCTACCCTACAAGAGACCCAGTACTTC.

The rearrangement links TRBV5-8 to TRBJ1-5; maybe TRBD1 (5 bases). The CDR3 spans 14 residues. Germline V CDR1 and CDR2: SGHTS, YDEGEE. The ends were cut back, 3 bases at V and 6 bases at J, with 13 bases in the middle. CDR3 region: CASSWADSPQPQHF. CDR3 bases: TGTGCCAGCAGCTGGGCCGACAGTCCTCAGCCCCAGCATTTT.

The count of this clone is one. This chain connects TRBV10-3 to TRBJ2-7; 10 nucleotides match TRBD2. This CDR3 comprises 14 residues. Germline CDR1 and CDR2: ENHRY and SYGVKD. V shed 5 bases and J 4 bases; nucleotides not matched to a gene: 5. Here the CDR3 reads CAISMSGGEYEQYF. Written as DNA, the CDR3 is TGTGCCATCAGTATGAGCGGGGGGGAGTACGAGCAGTACTTC.

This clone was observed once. As DNA, the CDR3 is TGTGCCAGCAAAACAGGGGCAACAACTCCGACGGCTAACGAGCAGTACTTC. Translated, it gives CASKTGATTPTANEQYF. The chain is built from TRBV27 and TRBJ2-7; 7 bases fit TRBD1. J was trimmed by 5 bases and V by 7 bases; bases with no gene match: 20. Germline CDR1 and CDR2: MNHEY and SMNVEV (reference sequence). CDR3 size: 17 residues.

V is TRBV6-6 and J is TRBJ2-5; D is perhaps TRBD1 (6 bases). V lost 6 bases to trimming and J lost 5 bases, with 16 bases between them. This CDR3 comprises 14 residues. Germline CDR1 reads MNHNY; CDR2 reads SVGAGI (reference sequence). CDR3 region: CASSTTTRGETQYF. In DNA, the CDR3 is TGTGCCAGCAGCACGACAACTAGGGGGGAGACCCAGTACTTC.

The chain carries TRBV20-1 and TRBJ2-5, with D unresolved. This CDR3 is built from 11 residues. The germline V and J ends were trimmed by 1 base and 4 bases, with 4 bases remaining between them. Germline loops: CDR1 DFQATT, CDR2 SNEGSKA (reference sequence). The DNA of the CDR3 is TGCAGTGCTAGAGTGGGAGAGACCCAGTACTTC. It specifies CSARVGETQYF.

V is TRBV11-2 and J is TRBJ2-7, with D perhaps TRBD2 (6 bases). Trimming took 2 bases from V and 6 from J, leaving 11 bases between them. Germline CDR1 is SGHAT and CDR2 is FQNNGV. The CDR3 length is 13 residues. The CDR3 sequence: CASSLRGSSEQYF. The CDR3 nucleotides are TGTGCCAGCAGCTTACGGGGGTCATCCGAGCAGTACTTC.

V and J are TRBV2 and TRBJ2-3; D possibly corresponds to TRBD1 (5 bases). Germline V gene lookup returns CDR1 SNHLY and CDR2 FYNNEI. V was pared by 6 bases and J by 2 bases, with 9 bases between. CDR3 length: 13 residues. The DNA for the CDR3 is TGTGCCAGCAGAATTGGACACACAGATACGCAGTATTTT. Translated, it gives CASRIGHTDTQYF.